A single sample is the source of the 20 T cell receptor beta chains below, sequenced in a study of blood T cell repertoires in COVID-19. The protocol was immunoSEQ multiplex PCR, while the TCRdb copy is restricted to in-frame clones and leaves out a portion. The sample lists over 200,000 clones; about 80% were seen once. Sequencing was done on a sample of peripheral blood. These receptors came from a woman aged 80 or over with acute or convalescent COVID-19.

This clone came up once. The rearrangement uses TRBV7-2 and TRBJ2-5; D may be TRBD1 (6 bases). Trimming pared 5 bases from V and 3 bases from J, leaving 16 bases between. The CDR3 has 15 residues. Germline assignment: CDR1 SGHTA and CDR2 FQGNSA. CDR3 bases: TGTGCCAGCAGCCTAGTGGGCAACAGGGAAGAGACCCAGTACTTC. Translated: CASSLVGNREETQYF.

This clone was recorded a few times. This chain connects TRBV7-2 to TRBJ1-2; D is uncertain. CDR3 length: 13 residues. The germline V and J ends were trimmed by 3 bases and 4 bases, with 9 bases remaining between them. Germline V gene lookup returns CDR1 SGHTA and CDR2 FQGNSA. CDR3 region: CASSLRRAYGYTF. The CDR3 DNA sequence: TGTGCCAGCAGCTTGAGGAGGGCCTATGGCTACACCTTC.

This chain joins TRBV30 and TRBJ1-1; 7 bases align to TRBD1. The V gene end was trimmed by 3 bases and the J gene end by 6 bases; junction bases not matched to a gene: 4. The CDR3 is 12 residues long. Germline CDR1 reads GTSNPN; CDR2 reads SVGIG (reference sequence). The CDR3 region is CAWSLTGAEAFF. The DNA of the CDR3 is TGTGCCTGGAGCCTTACAGGGGCTGAAGCTTTCTTT.

The chain is built from TRBV9 and TRBJ2-2; 8 nucleotides match TRBD1. With 2 bases clipped from V and 5 bases from J, the junction kept 5 bases outside the gene matches. The CDR3 has 15 amino acids. Germline V lookup: CDR1 SGDLS, CDR2 YYNGEE. CDR3 bases: TGTGCCAGCAGCGTGCAGGGGGCAGGTACCGGGGAGCTGTTTTTT. Translation: CASSVQGAGTGELFF.

The chain employs TRBV2 and TRBJ2-3; D is undetermined. Germline V gene lookup returns CDR1 SNHLY and CDR2 FYNNEI. The CDR3 is 11 residues long. V gave up 6 bases and J gave up 5 bases, with 6 bases separating them. This CDR3 is CASSPRDTQYF. In DNA form, the CDR3 reads TGTGCCAGCAGCCCCCGAGATACGCAGTATTTT.

V usage is TRBV20-1 and J usage is TRBJ2-7, with unresolved D. Per germline, CDR1 DFQATT and CDR2 SNEGSKA (reference sequence). The ends were cut back, 5 bases at V and 4 bases at J, with 9 bases in the middle. This CDR3 is built from 11 residues. Here the CDR3 reads CSAHREYEQYF. In nucleotides, the CDR3 is TGCAGTGCTCACCGAGAGTACGAGCAGTACTTC.

The table lists this clone with a few counts. The chain is built from TRBV6-5 and TRBJ1-3; D ambiguous. CDR1 and CDR2 from the germline V gene are MNHEY and SVGAGI. The V end was cut by 6 bases, the J end by 4 bases, with 13 bases between. This CDR3 region has 14 residues. The CDR3 DNA reads as TGTGCCAGCAGGGCGACCCGGAGAGGAAACACCATATATTTT. It is translated as CASRATRRGNTIYF.

The rearrangement uses TRBV2 and TRBJ2-2; 8 nucleotides match TRBD2. The CDR3 has 15 residues. Germline lookup yields CDR1 SNHLY and CDR2 FYNNEI. Trimming removed 6 bases from V and 4 bases from J; junction bases left unmatched: 7. The CDR3 is CASSGRATPTGELFF. CDR3 sequence (DNA): TGTGCCAGCAGCGGGAGGGCCACGCCCACCGGGGAGCTGTTTTTT.

CDR3 sequence (DNA): TGTGCCAGCTCACCACCGATGAGGAGAGCGGGAGTTTCGGGTGAGACCCAGTACTTC. The encoded protein is CASSPPMRRAGVSGETQYF. The rearrangement uses TRBV18 and TRBJ2-5; TRBD2 matches 8 bases. CDR3 length: 19 residues. After removal of 0 bases from V and 5 bases from J, the junction contained 17 bases not matched to a gene. The V gene's germline CDR1 is KGHSH and CDR2 LQKENI.

This chain joins TRBV7-2 and TRBJ2-7, with 7 nucleotides matching TRBD1. The CDR3 has 15 residues. Per the germline V gene, CDR1 is SGHTA and CDR2 is FQGNSA. The V segment lost 5 bases and the J segment 0 bases; nucleotides outside the gene matches: 7. Here the CDR3 DNA reads TGTGCCAGCAGCGCATGGACAGGTTTCTCCTACGAGCAGTACTTC. Translated, it gives CASSAWTGFSYEQYF.

This sequence joins TRBV6-6 and TRBJ2-2; 8 positions match TRBD2. Germline V gene lookup returns CDR1 MNHNY and CDR2 SVGAGI (reference sequence). This CDR3 is built from 20 residues. V was pared by 6 bases and J by 6 bases, with 24 bases of the junction left unmatched. CDR3 DNA: TGTGCCAGCAGCTCAAACGGAGGGACTAGTAATATTAGGATATCCGGGGAGCTGTTTTTT. This gives the protein CASSSNGGTSNIRISGELFF.

The table lists this clone with a count of one. The chain couples TRBV27 to TRBJ2-3; the D gene is possibly TRBD2 (6 bases). Germline-derived CDR1 and CDR2 are MNHEY and SMNVEV (reference sequence). V lost 2 bases and J lost 0, with 15 bases in between. This CDR3 comprises 17 residues. This CDR3 reads CASSLIVPGASTDTQYF. CDR3 in DNA: TGTGCCAGCAGTTTAATAGTCCCGGGAGCTAGCACAGATACGCAGTATTTT.

The chain carries TRBV3-1 (or the pseudogene TRBV3-2) and TRBJ2-2; 7 bases are a match to TRBD2. V trimming: 7 bases; J trimming: 0 bases; junction bases outside the gene matches: 8. The CDR3 length is 16 residues. CDR1 and CDR2 from the germline V gene are LGHDT and YNNKEL (reference sequence). CDR3 amino acids: CASTSGGGSNTGELFF. CDR3 DNA sequence: TGTGCCAGCACCTCGGGCGGGGGATCGAACACCGGGGAGCTGTTTTTT.

CDR3 DNA: TGCGCCAGCAGCTTAAAGACCGGGACAGATAATTCACCCCTCCACTTT. It codes for CASSLKTGTDNSPLHF. V gene TRBV5-1 combines with J gene TRBJ1-6; 7 nucleotides align to TRBD1. Per the germline V gene, CDR1 is SGHRS and CDR2 is YFSETQ. Trimming cost V 2 bases and J 5 bases; bases outside gene matches: 7. CDR3 size: 16 residues. The whole variable domain, remainder taken from reference TRBV5-1 and TRBJ1-6, is KAGVTQTPRYLIKTRGQQVTLSCSPISGHRSVSWYQQTPGQGLQFLFEYFSETQRNKGNFPGRFSGRQFSNSRSEMNVSTLELGDSALYLCASSLKTGTDNSPLHFGNGTRLTVT.

The genes are TRBV6-2 or TRBV6-3 and TRBJ2-1; TRBD2 aligns across 8 bases. Germline loops: CDR1 MNHEY, CDR2 SVGEGT. J lost 0 bases, V lost 6 bases, and 10 bases had no gene match. The CDR3 has 17 amino acids. The CDR3 DNA reads TGTGCCAGCAGCCCGCTGGCGGGGGGCGTCTCCTACAATGAGCAGTTCTTC. It is translated as CASSPLAGGVSYNEQFF.

The chain recombines TRBV5-1 with TRBJ2-7; D unresolved. Germline loops: CDR1 SGHRS, CDR2 YFSETQ. The CDR3 totals 15 residues. V was cut by 0 bases and J by 3 bases, with 13 bases left in between. The CDR3, as DNA: TGCGCCAGCAGCTTGGTCCCAGGAACGGACTACGAGCAGTACTTC. This codes for CASSLVPGTDYEQYF.

This clone was observed a handful of times. DNA of the CDR3: TGCGCCAGCAGCTTTTTCGGCGCGGCCCTCAGAGACGAGCAGTACTTC. Translation gives CASSFFGAALRDEQYF. The rearrangement links TRBV5-1 to TRBJ2-7; D is undetermined. The CDR3 has 16 residues. Germline V gene sequence: CDR1 SGHRS, CDR2 YFSETQ. Trimming pared 2 bases from V and 5 bases from J, leaving 20 bases between. The entire variable domain, with the rest obtained from reference TRBV5-1 and TRBJ2-7, is as follows: KAGVTQTPRYLIKTRGQQVTLSCSPISGHRSVSWYQQTPGQGLQFLFEYFSETQRNKGNFPGRFSGRQFSNSRSEMNVSTLELGDSALYLCASSFFGAALRDEQYFGPGTRLTVT.

CDR3 in amino acids: CASSAGYSGNTIYF. The CDR3 bases are TGTGCCAGCAGCGCCGGGTACTCTGGAAACACCATATATTTT. The chain uses TRBV6-1 and TRBJ1-3; D call uncertain. The V end lost 6 bases, the J end lost 0 bases, and 9 bases lay between the germline ends. The V gene's germline CDR1 is MNHNS and CDR2 SASEGT. The CDR3 has 14 amino acids.

V and J are TRBV6-1 and TRBJ1-1; D remains ambiguous. The CDR3 is made up of 14 amino acids. Germline V lookup: CDR1 MNHNS, CDR2 SASEGT. V lost 1 base and J lost 0, with 6 bases in between. CDR3 bases: TGTGCCAGCAGTGAAGGCACGGTGAACACTGAAGCTTTCTTT. Translating gives CASSEGTVNTEAFF.

This sequence joins TRBV2 and TRBJ2-1; TRBD1 agrees at 7 bases. J gave up 8 bases and V 4 bases, and 8 bases lay outside the gene matches. The CDR3 consists of 14 residues. The V gene's germline CDR1 is SNHLY and CDR2 FYNNEI. The CDR3 DNA reads as TGTGCCAGCAGTGCAGGGGGTGGGTACGATGAGCAGTTCTTC. This gives the protein CASSAGGGYDEQFF.